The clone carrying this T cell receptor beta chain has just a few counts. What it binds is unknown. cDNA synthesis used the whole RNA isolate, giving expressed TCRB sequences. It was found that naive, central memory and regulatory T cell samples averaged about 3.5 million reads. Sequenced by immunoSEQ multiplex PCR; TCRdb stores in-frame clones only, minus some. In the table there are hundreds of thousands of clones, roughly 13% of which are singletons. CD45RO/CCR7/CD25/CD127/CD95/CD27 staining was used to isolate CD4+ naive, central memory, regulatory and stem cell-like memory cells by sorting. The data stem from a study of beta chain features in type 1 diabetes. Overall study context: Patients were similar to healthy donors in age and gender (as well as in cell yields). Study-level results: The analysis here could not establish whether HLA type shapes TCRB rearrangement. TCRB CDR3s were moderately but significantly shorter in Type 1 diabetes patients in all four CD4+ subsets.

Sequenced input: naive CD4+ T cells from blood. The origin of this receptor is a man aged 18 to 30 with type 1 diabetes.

CDR3 in amino acids: CASSQGRGDTDTQYF. In DNA form, the CDR3 reads TGCGCCAGCAGCCAGGGGCGGGGGGACACAGATACGCAGTATTTT. The chain links TRBV4-3 to TRBJ2-3; 8 bases line up with TRBD2. The V and J ends lost 3 bases and 2 bases, in that order; junction bases with no gene match: 4. The CDR3 has 15 amino acids. Germline V lookup: CDR1 LGHNA, CDR2 YSLEER.